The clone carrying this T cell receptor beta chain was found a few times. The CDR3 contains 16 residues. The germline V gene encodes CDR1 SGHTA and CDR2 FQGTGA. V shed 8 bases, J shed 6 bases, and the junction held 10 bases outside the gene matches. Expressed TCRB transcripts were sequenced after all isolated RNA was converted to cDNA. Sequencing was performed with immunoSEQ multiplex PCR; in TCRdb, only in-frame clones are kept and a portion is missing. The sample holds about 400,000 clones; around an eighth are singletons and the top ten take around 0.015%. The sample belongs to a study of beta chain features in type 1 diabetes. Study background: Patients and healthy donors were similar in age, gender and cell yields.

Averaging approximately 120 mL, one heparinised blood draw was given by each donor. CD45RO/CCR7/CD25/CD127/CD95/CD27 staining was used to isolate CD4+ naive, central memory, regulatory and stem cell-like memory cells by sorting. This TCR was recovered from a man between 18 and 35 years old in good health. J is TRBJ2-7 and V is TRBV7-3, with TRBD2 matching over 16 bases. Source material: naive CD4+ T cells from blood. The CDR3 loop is CASAPGLAGGPGEQYF. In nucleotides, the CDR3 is TGTGCCAGCGCTCCGGGACTAGCGGGGGGGCCGGGCGAGCAGTACTTC.